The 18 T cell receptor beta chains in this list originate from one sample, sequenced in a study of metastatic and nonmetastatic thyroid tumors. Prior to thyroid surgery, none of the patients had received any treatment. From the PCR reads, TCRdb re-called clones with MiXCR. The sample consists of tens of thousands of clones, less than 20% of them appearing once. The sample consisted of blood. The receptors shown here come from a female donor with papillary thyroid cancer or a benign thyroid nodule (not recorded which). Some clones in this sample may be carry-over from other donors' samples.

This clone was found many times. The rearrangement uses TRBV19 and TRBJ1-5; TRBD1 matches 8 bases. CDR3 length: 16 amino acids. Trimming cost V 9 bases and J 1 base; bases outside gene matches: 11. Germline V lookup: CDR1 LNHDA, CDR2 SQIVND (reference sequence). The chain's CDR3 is CASSTGGYTSNQPQHF. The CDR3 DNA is TGTGCCAGCTCCACAGGGGGGTATACGAGCAATCAGCCCCAGCATTTT.

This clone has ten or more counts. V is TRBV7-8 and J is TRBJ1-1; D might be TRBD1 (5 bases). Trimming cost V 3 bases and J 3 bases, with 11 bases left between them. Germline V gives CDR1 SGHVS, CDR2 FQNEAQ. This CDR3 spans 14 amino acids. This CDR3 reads CASSFQGRDTEAFF. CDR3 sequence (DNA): TGTGCCAGCAGCTTCCAGGGAAGAGACACTGAAGCTTTCTTT.

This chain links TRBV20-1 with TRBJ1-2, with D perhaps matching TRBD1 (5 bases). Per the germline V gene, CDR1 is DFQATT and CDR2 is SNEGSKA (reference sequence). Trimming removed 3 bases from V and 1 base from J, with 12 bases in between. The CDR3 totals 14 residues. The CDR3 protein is CSASNRQSNYGYTF. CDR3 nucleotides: TGCAGTGCTAGTAATCGACAGAGTAACTATGGCTACACCTTC.

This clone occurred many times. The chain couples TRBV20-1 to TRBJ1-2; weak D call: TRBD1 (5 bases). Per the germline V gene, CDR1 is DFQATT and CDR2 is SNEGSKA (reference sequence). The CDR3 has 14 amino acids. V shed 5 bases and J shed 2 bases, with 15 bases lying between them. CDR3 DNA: TGCAGTGCTGGCTCCAGGGCCTTGAACTATGGCTACACCTTC. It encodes CSAGSRALNYGYTF.

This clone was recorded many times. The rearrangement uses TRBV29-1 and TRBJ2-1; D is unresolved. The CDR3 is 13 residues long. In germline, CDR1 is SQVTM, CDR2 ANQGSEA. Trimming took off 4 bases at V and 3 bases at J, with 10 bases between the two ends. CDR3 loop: CSVGDTRYNEQFF. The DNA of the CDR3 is TGCAGCGTTGGAGATACGCGCTACAATGAGCAGTTCTTC.

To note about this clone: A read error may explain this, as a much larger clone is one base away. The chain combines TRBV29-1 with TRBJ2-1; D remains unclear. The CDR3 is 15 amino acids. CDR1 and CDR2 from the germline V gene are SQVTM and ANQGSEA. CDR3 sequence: CNVEEGANPRDEQFF. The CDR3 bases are TGCAACGTTGAGGAAGGCGCCAATCCAAGGGATGAGCAGTTCTTC.

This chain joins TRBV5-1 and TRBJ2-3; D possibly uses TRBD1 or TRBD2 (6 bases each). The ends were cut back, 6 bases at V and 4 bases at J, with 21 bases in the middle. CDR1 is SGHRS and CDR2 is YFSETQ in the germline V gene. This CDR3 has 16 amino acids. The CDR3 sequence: CASTLGVQGGADTQYF. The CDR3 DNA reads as TGCGCCAGCACCCTTGGTGTACAGGGAGGCGCAGATACGCAGTATTTT.

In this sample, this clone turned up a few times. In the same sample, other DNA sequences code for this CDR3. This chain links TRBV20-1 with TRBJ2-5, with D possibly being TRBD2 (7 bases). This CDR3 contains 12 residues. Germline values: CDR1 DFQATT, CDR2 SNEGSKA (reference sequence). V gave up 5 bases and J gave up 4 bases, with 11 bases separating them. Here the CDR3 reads CSAVRGGETQYF. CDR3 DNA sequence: TGCAGTGCTGTGAGGGGGGGAGAGACCCAGTACTTC.

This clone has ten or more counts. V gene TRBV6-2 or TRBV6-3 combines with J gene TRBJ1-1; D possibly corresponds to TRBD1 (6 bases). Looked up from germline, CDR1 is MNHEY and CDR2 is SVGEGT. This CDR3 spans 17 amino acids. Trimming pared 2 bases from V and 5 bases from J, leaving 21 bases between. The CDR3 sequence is CASSYGGGRVLKTEAFF. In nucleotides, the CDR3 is TGTGCCAGCAGTTACGGTGGGGGGCGCGTGCTCAAGACTGAAGCTTTCTTT.

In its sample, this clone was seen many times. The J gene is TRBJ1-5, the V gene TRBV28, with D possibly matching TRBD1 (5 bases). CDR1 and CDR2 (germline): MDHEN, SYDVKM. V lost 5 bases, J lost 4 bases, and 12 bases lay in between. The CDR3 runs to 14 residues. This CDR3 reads CASSTGGLNQPQHF. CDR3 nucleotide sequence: TGTGCCAGCAGTACCGGGGGGTTGAATCAGCCCCAGCATTTT.

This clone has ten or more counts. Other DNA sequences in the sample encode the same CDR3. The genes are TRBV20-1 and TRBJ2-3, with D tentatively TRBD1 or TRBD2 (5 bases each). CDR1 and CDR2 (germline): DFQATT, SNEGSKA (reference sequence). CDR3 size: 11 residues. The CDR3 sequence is CRTGRTDTQYF. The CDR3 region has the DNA TGCAGGACGGGGCGCACAGATACGCAGTATTTT.

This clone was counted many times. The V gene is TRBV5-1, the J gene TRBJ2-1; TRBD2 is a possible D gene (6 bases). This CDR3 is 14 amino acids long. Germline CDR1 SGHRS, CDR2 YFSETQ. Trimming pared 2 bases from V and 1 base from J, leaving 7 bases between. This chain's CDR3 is CASSFGGSYNEQFF. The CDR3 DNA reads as TGCGCCAGCAGCTTTGGAGGGTCCTACAATGAGCAGTTCTTC. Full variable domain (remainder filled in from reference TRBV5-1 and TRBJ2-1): KAGVTQTPRYLIKTRGQQVTLSCSPISGHRSVSWYQQTPGQGLQFLFEYFSETQRNKGNFPGRFSGRQFSNSRSEMNVSTLELGDSALYLCASSFGGSYNEQFFGPGTRLTVL.

The CDR3 DNA sequence: TGCAGTGCTAGAGCTGGGACGGGGAGCTCCTACGAGCAGTACTTC. Translation gives CSARAGTGSSYEQYF. V gene TRBV20-1 combines with J gene TRBJ2-7, with D perhaps being TRBD1 or TRBD2 (5 bases each). Germline lookup yields CDR1 DFQATT and CDR2 SNEGSKA (reference sequence). V lost 1 base and J 0 bases, leaving 13 bases between the germline ends. This CDR3 region has 15 residues.

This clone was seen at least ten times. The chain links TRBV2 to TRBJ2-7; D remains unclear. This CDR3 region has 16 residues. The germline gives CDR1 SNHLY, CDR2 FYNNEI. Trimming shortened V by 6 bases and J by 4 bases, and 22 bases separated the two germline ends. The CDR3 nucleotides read TGTGCCAGCAGCGCCCCGACCGGACCAATCGGGTACGAGCAGTACTTC. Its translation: CASSAPTGPIGYEQYF. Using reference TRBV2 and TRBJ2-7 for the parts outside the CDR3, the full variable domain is EPEVTQTPSHQVTQMGQEVILRCVPISNHLYFYWYRQILGQKVEFLVSFYNNEISEKSEIFDDQFSVERPDGSNFTLKIRSTKLEDSAMYFCASSAPTGPIGYEQYFGPGTRLTVT.

CDR3 DNA: TGTGCCAGCAGTGACGTTGGGGGTCATTATGGCTACACCTTC. Its protein is CASSDVGGHYGYTF. The V and J genes are TRBV6-1 and TRBJ1-2; possible D gene TRBD1, 5 bases. CDR3 length equals 14 residues. Trimming took off 3 bases at V and 5 bases at J, with 13 bases between the two ends. Germline assignment: CDR1 MNHNS and CDR2 SASEGT.

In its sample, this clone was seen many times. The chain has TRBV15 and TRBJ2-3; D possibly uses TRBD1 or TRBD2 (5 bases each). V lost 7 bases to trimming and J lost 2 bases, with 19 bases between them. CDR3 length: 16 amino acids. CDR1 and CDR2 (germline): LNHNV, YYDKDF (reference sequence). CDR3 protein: CATNNPGRRITDTQYF. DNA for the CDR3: TGTGCCACCAACAACCCGGGACGGCGGATCACAGATACGCAGTATTTT.

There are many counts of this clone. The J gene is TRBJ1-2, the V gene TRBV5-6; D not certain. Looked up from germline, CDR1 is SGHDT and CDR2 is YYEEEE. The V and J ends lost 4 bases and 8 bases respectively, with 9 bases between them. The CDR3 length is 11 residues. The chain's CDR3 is CASSGLGGYTF. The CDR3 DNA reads TGTGCCAGCAGCGGGCTGGGGGGCTACACCTTC.

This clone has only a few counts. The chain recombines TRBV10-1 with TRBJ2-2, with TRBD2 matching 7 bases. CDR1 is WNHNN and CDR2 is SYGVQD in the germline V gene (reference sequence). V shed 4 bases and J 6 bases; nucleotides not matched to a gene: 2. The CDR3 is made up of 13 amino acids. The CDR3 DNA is TGCGCCAGCAGTGGTCGGGAGGCCGGGGAGCTGTTTTTT. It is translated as CASSGREAGELFF.